This T cell receptor (beta chain) was found in a study of shared clonotypes between healthy human individuals. The CDR3 runs to 13 residues. Unmatched junction bases numbered 3, after V lost 2 bases and J lost 5 bases. The germline gives CDR1 SGDLS, CDR2 YYNGEE. Negatively enriched CD4+ T cells were divided by CD45RA into naive and memory. TCRdb keeps only in-frame clones here, not all; method: immunoSEQ multiplex PCR. This table has about 2.4 million clones, approximately 93% appearing once. The chain combines TRBV9 with TRBJ2-5; 7 nucleotides align to TRBD1. The receptor was isolated from a man aged 18-30 years in good health. Some clones in this sample may be carry-over from other donors' samples. The sample taken for sequencing was naive CD4+ T cells from PBMCs. The subset denotes: CD45RA+ positively selected. CDR3 sequence: CASSVGTEETQYF. CDR3 sequence (DNA): TGTGCCAGCAGCGTTGGGACAGAGGAGACCCAGTACTTC.